Shown below are 10 T cell receptor beta chains from a single sample sequenced in a study of CD8 T cells in Susac syndrome. Reverse transcription of roughly 0.45 to 1 ug RNA was carried out with random hexamers. A single record per CDR3 protein comes from TCRdb applying MiXCR to the immunoSEQ multiplex PCR reads. The repertoire has 150,000 to 190,000 distinct CDR3 sequences, around 95% of them found once; the top ten carry about 0.15%. The specimen sequenced was CD8+ T cells from PBMCs. The receptors come from a human donor with multiple sclerosis.

The chain uses TRBV6-1 and TRBJ2-3; D is unclear. V was shortened by 1 base and J by 1 base, with 3 bases between the two germline ends. The V gene's germline CDR1 is MNHNS and CDR2 SASEGT. There are 13 residues in the CDR3. CDR3 residues: CASSEEGTDTQYF. The DNA for the CDR3 is TGTGCCAGCAGTGAAGAAGGCACAGATACGCAGTATTTT.

The rearrangement uses TRBV30 and TRBJ1-2; D is possibly TRBD1 (5 bases). V lost 0 bases and J 4 bases, leaving 15 bases between the germline ends. This CDR3 has 15 residues. CDR1 and CDR2 from the germline V gene are GTSNPN and SVGIG (reference sequence). DNA of the CDR3: TGTGCCTGGAGTGTACTGCCAGGGTTTTCCTATGGCTACACCTTC. Its protein product is CAWSVLPGFSYGYTF.

This chain links TRBV29-1 with TRBJ1-2, with D possibly matching TRBD1 (5 bases). V was shortened by 6 bases and J by 8 bases, with 13 bases between the two germline ends. The CDR3 runs 11 residues. Germline V CDR1 and CDR2: SQVTM, ANQGSEA. The DNA for the CDR3 is TGCAGCGTCCCCGTAAGGGGCGGCTACACCTTC. This codes for CSVPVRGGYTF. The variable domain in full, completed from reference TRBV29-1 and TRBJ1-2, reads SAVISQKPSRDICQRGTSLTIQCQVDSQVTMMFWYRQQPGQSLTLIATANQGSEATYESGFVIDKFPISRPNLTFSTLTVSNMSPEDSSIYLCSVPVRGGYTFGSGTRLTVV.

The chain combines TRBV20-1 with TRBJ2-7; maybe TRBD1 (5 bases). Germline CDR1 and CDR2: DFQATT and SNEGSKA (reference sequence). This CDR3 is built from 15 residues. V gave up 0 bases and J gave up 6 bases, with 18 bases separating them. CDR3 in DNA: TGCAGTGCTAGAGACCCCGATCGGAAGGGGCCCGAGCAGTACTTC. This translates into CSARDPDRKGPEQYF.

V usage is TRBV9 and J usage is TRBJ2-7; D unresolved. Germline loops: CDR1 SGDLS, CDR2 YYNGEE. This CDR3 has 14 amino acids. Trimming took 3 bases from V and 2 from J, leaving 12 bases between them. CDR3 in amino acids: CASSAGLNTYEQYF. CDR3 DNA sequence: TGTGCCAGCAGCGCAGGATTGAACACCTACGAGCAGTACTTC.

The V call is TRBV9, the J call TRBJ2-7; 7 nucleotides line up with TRBD2. The CDR3 consists of 16 residues. J was trimmed by 0 bases and V by 3 bases; bases with no gene match: 9. The germline V gene has CDR1 SGDLS and CDR2 YYNGEE. CDR3 residues: CASSANRDYPSYEQYF. DNA for the CDR3: TGTGCCAGCAGCGCCAACCGGGACTACCCCTCCTACGAGCAGTACTTC.

The chain employs TRBV7-9 and TRBJ2-1; no firm D call. Trimming left V 5 bases short and J 8 bases short, with 19 bases between. The CDR3 covers 15 residues. The germline V gene encodes CDR1 SEHNR and CDR2 FQNEAQ (reference sequence). The CDR3 sequence: CASSAPDLSGDEQFF. The CDR3 DNA sequence: TGTGCCAGCAGCGCCCCAGACCTTTCCGGCGATGAGCAGTTCTTC.

The rearrangement uses TRBV30 and TRBJ1-1; 8 nucleotides align to TRBD1. The CDR3 extends over 13 amino acids. Germline-derived CDR1 and CDR2 are GTSNPN and SVGIG (reference sequence). Trimming cost V 3 bases and J 4 bases; bases outside gene matches: 4. This CDR3 is CAWRETGATEAFF. Written as DNA, the CDR3 is TGTGCCTGGAGGGAGACAGGGGCCACTGAAGCTTTCTTT. Using reference TRBV30 and TRBJ1-1 for the parts outside the CDR3, the full variable domain is SQTIHQWPATLVQPVGSPLSLECTVEGTSNPNLYWYRQAAGRGLQLLFYSVGIGQISSEVPQNLSASRPQDRQFILSSKKLLLSDSGFYLCAWRETGATEAFFGQGTRLTVV.

This chain links TRBV20-1 with TRBJ2-1, with D perhaps matching TRBD2 (6 bases). The CDR3 is made up of 15 amino acids. Deletions cut 3 bases from V and 6 bases from J, with 18 bases between. Germline CDR1 and CDR2: DFQATT and SNEGSKA (reference sequence). This chain's CDR3 is CSARILTSIGNEQFF. Here the CDR3 DNA reads TGCAGTGCTAGGATCCTTACTAGCATTGGCAATGAGCAGTTCTTC.

The chain links TRBV4-1 to TRBJ2-1; 7 positions match TRBD1. With 8 bases clipped from V and 8 bases from J, the junction kept 3 bases outside the gene matches. There are 11 residues in the CDR3. The germline gives CDR1 MGHRA, CDR2 YSYEKL. The CDR3 here is CASRDSDEQFF. The DNA for the CDR3 is TGCGCCAGCCGGGACAGCGATGAGCAGTTCTTC.